The clone carrying this T cell receptor beta chain was counted ten times or more. Its specificity is not known. J gave up 6 bases and V 2 bases, and 12 bases lay outside the gene matches. The CDR3 consists of 17 residues. The V gene's germline CDR1 is SQVTM and CDR2 ANQGSEA. The sample originates from a study of regulatory T cells in long-lasting Graves disease. On the study more broadly: Patients with new Graves' disease had used antithyroid drugs below 3 months.

Whole-study results and caveats: Persistent disease samples used TRBV28, TRBJ1-2 and TRBJ2-5 preferentially.

Specified time point: newly diagnosed GD, antithyroid drugs for less than 3 months. PBMC RNA was the source of the TCR library. In this cohort, patients came from an endocrinology department located in Xi'an, China. To make TCR beta libraries, researchers used iRepertoire HTBI primers and Arm-PCR of CDR3 regions. TCRdb redid the calling of the multiplex PCR reads with MiXCR, one entry per CDR3 protein. The sample lists 530,000 or so distinct CDR3 sequences, 15% to 20% occurring once. These data also formed part of another study, on T cells in Graves' hyperthyroidism and ophthalmopathy.

This receptor was taken from a man in his late teens or twenties with Graves disease. V gene TRBV29-1 combines with J gene TRBJ2-3, with 12 bases that match TRBD2. Sequenced material: peripheral blood mononuclear cells (PBMCs), taken at new diagnosis, from a patient treated with antithyroid drugs. The CDR3 loop is CSVELETSGRTADTQYF. The CDR3 region has the DNA TGCAGCGTTGAATTGGAGACTAGCGGGAGAACAGCGGATACGCAGTATTTT.